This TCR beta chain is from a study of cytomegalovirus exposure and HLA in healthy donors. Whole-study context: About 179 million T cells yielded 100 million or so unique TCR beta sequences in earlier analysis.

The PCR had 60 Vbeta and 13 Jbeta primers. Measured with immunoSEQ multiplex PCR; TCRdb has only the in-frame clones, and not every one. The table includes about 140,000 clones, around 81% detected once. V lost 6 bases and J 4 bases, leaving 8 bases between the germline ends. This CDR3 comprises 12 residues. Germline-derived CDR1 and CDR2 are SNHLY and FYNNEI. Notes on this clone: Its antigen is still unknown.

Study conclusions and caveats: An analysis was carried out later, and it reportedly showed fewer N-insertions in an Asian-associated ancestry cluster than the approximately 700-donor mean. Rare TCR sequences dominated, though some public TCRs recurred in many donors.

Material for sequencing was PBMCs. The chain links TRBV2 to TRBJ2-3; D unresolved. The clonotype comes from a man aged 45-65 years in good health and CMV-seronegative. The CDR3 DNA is TGTGCCAGCAGCCGGAGCCCAGATACGCAGTATTTT. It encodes CASSRSPDTQYF.